The clone carrying this T cell receptor beta chain was seen a handful of times. No antigen is known for it. The protocol was immunoSEQ multiplex PCR, while the TCRdb copy is restricted to in-frame clones and leaves out a portion. The sample holds 75,000 to 100,000 clones; 82% are singletons and the top ten take approximately 15%. This record belongs to a study of Ad26.COV2.S vaccination and SARS-CoV-2 variants. Study conclusions and caveats: Possibly, TCR breadth and depth analyses underestimated total T cell responses. Compared with placebo recipients, vaccine recipients had higher spike-specific TCR breadth.

V gave up 5 bases and J gave up 7 bases; unmatched junction bases: 0. CDR3 size: 11 residues. From germline, CDR1 is DFQATT and CDR2 SNEGSKA (reference sequence). The chain combines TRBV20-1 with TRBJ1-4; TRBD1 aligns across 8 bases. The material sequenced was peripheral blood, taken after recovery from COVID-19. This TCR was sampled from a human donor who had recovered from COVID-19. CDR3 in amino acids: CSADRGEKLFF. The CDR3 DNA sequence: TGCAGTGCTGACAGGGGTGAAAAACTGTTTTTT.